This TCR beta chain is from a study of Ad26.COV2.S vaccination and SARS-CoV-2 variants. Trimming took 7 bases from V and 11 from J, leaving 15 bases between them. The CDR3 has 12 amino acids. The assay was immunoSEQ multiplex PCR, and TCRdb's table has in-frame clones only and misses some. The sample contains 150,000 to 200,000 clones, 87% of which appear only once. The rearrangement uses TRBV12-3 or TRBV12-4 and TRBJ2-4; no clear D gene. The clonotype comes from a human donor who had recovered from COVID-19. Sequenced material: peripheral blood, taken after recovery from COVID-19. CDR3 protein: CASTLDWYVQYF. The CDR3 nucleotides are TGTGCCAGCACCCTCGACTGGTACGTTCAGTACTTC.